The clone carrying this T cell receptor beta chain was seen ten or more times. This record belongs to a study of early T cells in non-severe SARS-CoV-2 infection. V lost 4 bases and J lost 0, with 13 bases in between. The length of the CDR3 is 14 residues. Germline values: CDR1 DFQATT, CDR2 SNEGSKA (reference sequence). Using its own MiXCR run on the 5' RACE reads, TCRdb lists one record per CDR3 protein. The profile covers some 26,000 distinct CDR3 sequences, with 4.4% appearing a single time and around 5.2% taken by the ten largest. The sample was whole blood. The sequence derives from an adult who was a healthcare worker with PCR-confirmed SARS-CoV-2 infection or an uninfected control (not recorded which). The gene calls are TRBV20-1 and TRBJ2-7, with D possibly matching TRBD1 (6 bases). This chain's CDR3 is CSAKGDRRSYEQYF. The CDR3 coding sequence is TGCAGTGCTAAGGGGGACCGCCGCTCCTACGAGCAGTACTTC.